Below are 13 T cell receptor beta chains sequenced from a single sample in a study of glioma-infiltrating T cells after dendritic cell vaccination. Assay: immunoSEQ multiplex PCR; the TCRdb copy retains only in-frame clones and omits some. In the table there are around 92,000 clones, around 80% of which are singletons. Time point given: after dendritic cell vaccination, including at tumor progression/relapse. The sequencing used blood, collected after dendritic cell vaccination. The receptors here all came from a human donor with glioblastoma.

In its sample, this clone was seen once. The CDR3 DNA follows: TGTGCCAGCAGCCCGACTGTCTCCTACGAGCAGTACTTC. Translating it yields CASSPTVSYEQYF. The rearrangement uses TRBV6-1 and TRBJ2-7; D remains ambiguous. V lost 6 bases to trimming and J lost 0 bases, with 9 bases between them. This CDR3 contains 13 residues. Germline V gene data show CDR1 as MNHNS and CDR2 as SASEGT.

This CDR3 reads CASSSQTGGGTEAFF. In DNA, the CDR3 is TGTGCCAGCAGCTCGCAGACAGGGGGCGGAACTGAAGCTTTCTTT. This chain links TRBV5-4 with TRBJ1-1, with 10 nucleotides matching TRBD1. The CDR3 has 15 amino acids. Germline CDR1 and CDR2: SGHNT and YYREEE (reference sequence). J gave up 5 bases and V 3 bases, and 7 bases lay outside the gene matches.

CDR3 nucleotide sequence: TGTGCCAGCAGTTACGTGGGGAGTCGGGCCAACGTCCTGACTTTC. Encoded protein: CASSYVGSRANVLTF. The gene calls are TRBV6-5 and TRBJ2-6, with D possibly TRBD2 on 5 matching bases. V was clipped by 2 bases and J by 5 bases, with 10 bases between them. CDR1 and CDR2 (germline): MNHEY, SVGAGI. The CDR3 has 15 residues.

The gene calls are TRBV30 and TRBJ1-1; D perhaps matches TRBD1 (5 bases). The germline V and J ends were trimmed by 3 bases and 0 bases, with 11 bases remaining between them. CDR1 GTSNPN and CDR2 SVGIG come from the germline V gene (reference sequence). The CDR3 has 14 residues. CDR3 loop: CAWRGTIMNTEAFF. The CDR3 coding sequence is TGTGCCTGGAGAGGGACTATTATGAACACTGAAGCTTTCTTT. Based on the CDR3 plus reference TRBV30 and TRBJ1-1, the full variable domain is SQTIHQWPATLVQPVGSPLSLECTVEGTSNPNLYWYRQAAGRGLQLLFYSVGIGQISSEVPQNLSASRPQDRQFILSSKKLLLSDSGFYLCAWRGTIMNTEAFFGQGTRLTVV.

The J gene is TRBJ2-1, the V gene TRBV7-9; TRBD1 matches at 7 bases. In germline, CDR1 is SEHNR, CDR2 FQNEAQ (reference sequence). The ends lost 8 bases at V and 1 base at J; junction bases unmatched: 8. The CDR3 has 15 residues. The CDR3 bases are TGTGCCAGCCAGGACAGGTCTGGATCCTACAATGAGCAGTTCTTC. Translation gives CASQDRSGSYNEQFF.

The rearrangement links TRBV30 to TRBJ2-7, with D perhaps matching TRBD2 (6 bases). CDR3 size: 14 residues. V was shortened by 2 bases and J by 0 bases, with 11 bases between the two germline ends. Per the germline V gene, CDR1 is GTSNPN and CDR2 is SVGIG (reference sequence). CDR3 protein: CAWSPKGGSYEQYF. The CDR3 nucleotides read TGTGCCTGGAGTCCGAAGGGAGGCTCCTACGAGCAGTACTTC. Looking up the rest from reference TRBV30 and TRBJ2-7 gives the full variable domain: SQTIHQWPATLVQPVGSPLSLECTVEGTSNPNLYWYRQAAGRGLQLLFYSVGIGQISSEVPQNLSASRPQDRQFILSSKKLLLSDSGFYLCAWSPKGGSYEQYFGPGTRLTVT.

The chain employs TRBV6-1 and TRBJ1-1; perhaps TRBD1 as D (5 bases). V lost 8 bases, J lost 0 bases, and 13 bases lay in between. There are 14 residues in the CDR3. From germline, CDR1 is MNHNS and CDR2 SASEGT. The CDR3 protein is CASGLQVMNTEAFF. The DNA for the CDR3 is TGTGCCAGCGGACTACAGGTCATGAACACTGAAGCTTTCTTT.

The table lists this clone with a few counts. This rearrangement joins TRBV5-5 to TRBJ1-2, with D perhaps TRBD1 (5 bases). With 0 bases removed from V and 4 bases from J, the gap between germline ends came to 10 bases. Germline V gene lookup returns CDR1 SGHKS and CDR2 YYEKEE (reference sequence). The CDR3 is made up of 14 amino acids. The CDR3: CASSLEGVPYGYTF. Written as DNA, the CDR3 is TGTGCCAGCAGCTTGGAAGGGGTCCCCTATGGCTACACCTTC.

This sequence joins TRBV5-4 and TRBJ1-1; the D is unclear. The CDR3 loop spans 13 amino acids. The germline gives CDR1 SGHNT, CDR2 YYREEE (reference sequence). Trimming left V 3 bases short and J 0 bases short, with 6 bases between. In DNA, the CDR3 is TGTGCCAGCAGCTGGGCAATGAACACTGAAGCTTTCTTT. Translating it yields CASSWAMNTEAFF. Based on the CDR3 plus reference TRBV5-4 and TRBJ1-1, the full variable domain is ETGVTQSPTHLIKTRGQQVTLRCSSQSGHNTVSWYQQALGQGPQFIFQYYREEENGRGNFPPRFSGLQFPNYSSELNVNALELDDSALYLCASSWAMNTEAFFGQGTRLTVV.

The V and J genes are TRBV27 and TRBJ2-6; D is unclear. The CDR3 is 13 residues long. Per germline, CDR1 MNHEY and CDR2 SMNVEV (reference sequence). The V end was cut by 8 bases, the J end by 4 bases, with 9 bases between. The CDR3 reads CASRVSGANVLTF. Here the CDR3 DNA reads TGTGCCAGCCGGGTCTCCGGGGCCAACGTCCTGACTTTC.

The chain uses TRBV5-1 and TRBJ2-2, with D tentatively TRBD1 (5 bases). Trimming pared 8 bases from V and 4 bases from J, leaving 12 bases between. In germline, CDR1 is SGHRS, CDR2 YFSETQ. The length of the CDR3 is 13 residues. CDR3 region: CASSQGSTGELFF. The CDR3 DNA is TGCGCCAGTTCCCAGGGCAGCACCGGGGAGCTGTTTTTT.

This clone was seen a single time. This chain joins TRBV5-4 and TRBJ1-6, with 7 bases lining up with TRBD1. Trimming took 5 bases from V and 10 from J; bases not matched to a gene: 9. This CDR3 has 14 residues. Germline V gene lookup returns CDR1 SGHNT and CDR2 YYREEE (reference sequence). CDR3 loop: CASRATGSGSPLHF. The CDR3 DNA is TGTGCCAGCAGGGCGACAGGGTCGGGGTCACCCCTCCACTTT.

The genes are TRBV28 and TRBJ1-2, with TRBD1 as a possible D gene (5 bases). Germline assignment: CDR1 MDHEN and CDR2 SYDVKM. The CDR3 totals 16 residues. With 2 bases removed from V and 8 bases from J, the gap between germline ends came to 21 bases. CDR3 residues: CASSLAGDLRPWGYTF. The CDR3 DNA is TGTGCCAGCAGTTTAGCGGGGGACCTCAGGCCGTGGGGCTACACCTTC.